The sequence of this TCR beta chain was determined in a study of blood T cells in healthy people across ages. Study observations and caveats: A greater number of naive CD4+ cells and higher diversity distinguished long-lived donors from aged donors. Diversity was estimated from one million T cells, and these estimates were considered underestimates.

The CDR3 is made up of 14 amino acids. Germline values: CDR1 ENHRY, CDR2 SYGVKD. Trimming removed 0 bases from V and 2 bases from J, with 5 bases in between. This clonotype appeared many times. Its antigen is unknown. For the second PCR, which ran for about 7 to 11 cycles, a sample-barcoded 5' primer and a J-beta primer mix were used. One entry per CDR3 protein results from TCRdb running MiXCR on the 5' RACE reads. The table has 600,000 or so distinct CDR3 sequences, roughly 20% seen once. Every donor provided around 9.3 milliliters of peripheral blood. The TCR was taken from a man between 65 and 85 years old in good health. The material sequenced was blood. This chain joins TRBV10-3 and TRBJ1-5; D ambiguous. The CDR3 reads CAISESGGNQPQHF. The CDR3 nucleotides read TGTGCCATCAGTGAGTCTGGGGGCAATCAGCCCCAGCATTTT.